This T cell receptor (beta chain) was recorded in a study of cytomegalovirus exposure and HLA in healthy donors (dated by TCRdb to the late 2010s). Background on the whole study: An earlier analysis of several hundred of the donors reported about 250 Gb of sequence data and 117 million unique TCR beta sequences from approximately 180 million T cells. A later analysis re-examined previously published TCR beta repertoires from hundreds of donors and added high-resolution HLA genotyping to investigate patterns of TCR occurrence. Donor age, sex, ethnicity and CMV serostatus were compiled alongside the repertoire data. Using immunosequencing, the study profiled T cell repertoires from 666 subjects and related those repertoires to cytomegalovirus serostatus. All discovery cohort repertoires had been generated using a single sequencing platform. HLA typing included class I and class II loci at four-digit resolution. In addition to the first cohort of approximately 650 subjects, a separate validation cohort of 130 or so different subjects was used. About five DR-DQ haplotypes were handled as single units for association and clustering, since linkage in the cohort was strong. Rather than drawing on any new phenotypic data, the later analysis identified candidate immune exposures from TCR beta sequences and the way those sequences occurred across donors. Of the 300 to 500 genotyped donors, 70% to 90% were placed in the genetic ancestry cluster associated with self-reported Caucasian donors. To predict cytomegalovirus infection status, the study brought together high-throughput TCR immunosequencing, statistical association of individual TCRs with disease status, and machine learning. The study was designed to test whether signatures of past pathogen exposure could be identified by cataloging public T cell receptors. In an earlier analysis of 587 of the donors, high-throughput TCR beta sequencing was used to judge whether each TCR beta V gene segment behaved as functional or pseudogenic. The number of donors typed differed by locus, with about 629-630 for A, B, C, DRB1 and DQB1, roughly 550 for DQA1, some 570 for DPA1, and some 450 for DPB1. An early release that covered about 600 HLA-typed donors contained approximately 300 gigabases of sequencing data and approximately 85 million unique TCR sequences. Among about 370 genotyped donors of the cohort, an average of about 220,000 unique TCR beta nucleotide sequences was sequenced per donor, of which about 19% were non-productive. A later genetic analysis took genome-wide SNP genotypes for about three fifths of the 666 donors and used that subset as a discovery cohort.

Notes on this clone: Its antigen is unknown. No base quality values were provided; no much bigger clone lies one nucleotide off.

Library creation used the immunoSEQ multiplex PCR assay. A mixture of 60 forward primers for TCR Vbeta segments and 13 reverse primers for TCR Jbeta segments was used in the multiplex PCR. Amplification of the CDR3 region of rearranged TCR beta genes was performed with a multiplex PCR assay on genomic DNA. The Illumina HiSeq System was used to sequence the amplified TCR beta libraries as 87-base-pair reads. Per the original workflow: A later analysis counted about 80 million unique TCR beta chains across the 500 to 850 repertoires, and around 9.9 million of these chains were shared by at least two donors. A nearest-neighbor algorithm error-corrected the raw reads and collapsed the reads into unique sequences, merging closely related sequences to remove PCR and sequencing errors. V, D and J gene segments were assigned by aligning CDR3 sequences to IMGT reference sequences. Each retained sequence needed at least a six-nucleotide match to both a V gene segment and a J gene segment. A rearrangement was called productive if the CDR3 had no stop codons and remained in frame with V and J, and every other rearrangement was called non-productive. CDR3 was defined according to IMGT convention as the region running from the second conserved V-encoded cysteine to the conserved J-encoded phenylalanine. Sequences without an unambiguous match to a single V gene segment were excluded from the earlier analysis of approximately 560 of the donors. An earlier analysis of several hundred of the donors called V segments functional above 56.7% productive rearrangements and segregating when the between-donor standard deviation exceeded 5%. A statistical classification framework was built for diagnosing cytomegalovirus status from the catalog of TCR beta chain sequences. V and J gene assignment, in a later analysis, came from comparing TCR nucleotide sequences with IMGT/GENE-DB human TR gene sequences. In a later analysis, CDR3 sequences and most-parsimonious VDJ recombination scenarios were assigned using the TCRdist pipeline. In a later analysis, each TCR beta chain was defined by its CDR3 amino acid sequence together with its V-gene family, and reads without a unique V-gene family were excluded. A later analysis removed 500 to 600 highly shared, low-generation-probability nucleotide sequences to deal with suspected cross-contamination and a sequencing artifact. In a later analysis, a clonal expansion index was calculated for each public chain from normalized within-repertoire ranks of inferred template counts. Generation probabilities in a later analysis came from a VDJ recombination model fitted to out-of-frame rearrangements, and those results were checked against IGoR. A later analysis scored TCR-TCR, TCR-HLA and TCR-CMV co-occurrence with hypergeometric tests, applying a repertoire-size bias correction to TCR pairs. False discovery rates were estimated in a later analysis by permuting HLA or CMV assignments 20 times. In a later analysis, co-occurring TCRs were grouped with DBSCAN, and TCRdist sequence similarity was added when clustering was performed within HLA-allele-positive subsets. For co-occurrence clustering, repertoires with fewer than 30,000 or more than 120,000 public chains were excluded, along with five repertoires with anomalous nucleotide sharing. The immuneACCESS repertoire file appears here via TCRdb, limited to in-frame rearrangements. These files lack a portion of the clones; in checked studies, under half of the deficit traces to unresolved V genes, and the cause of the others is not known. V and J calls plus clone size are reproduced from that table; the DNA served to infer D and trimming. The sample profile shows roughly 100,000 clones; roughly 82% of them were found once. The leading ten clones occupy 1.5% to 2% of the sample.

The CDR1 and CDR2 encoded by the germline V gene (reference sequence) are LNHNV and YYDKDF. The CDR3 spans 17 residues, from the cysteine through the phenylalanine. The kept DNA is CDR3 alone, 51 bases in frame from the first base. Trimming removed 3 bases from V and 0 bases from J, leaving 12 bases between the germline ends. The cohort was made up of 666 healthy bone marrow donors. All cohort members were sampled while nominally healthy, although unrecorded immune exposures were likely present. The donor was CMV seronegative and belonged to the group of 380 or so seronegative cohort members. A peripheral blood sample was collected from each donor, and TCR beta sequencing was performed on peripheral blood mononuclear cells. Genomic DNA extraction from the blood cell samples was performed with the Qiagen DNeasy Blood Extraction Kit. Overall results and qualifications from the work: According to a later analysis, parvovirus B19, influenza, CMV and Epstein-Barr virus appeared linked to several top co-occurrence clusters. This cohort had only TCR beta chains sequenced, and the lack of alpha or paired-chain data limited which features could be detected. The earlier analysis of 587 of the donors excluded 15 to 20 rarely observed V segments, including chromosome 9 orphons, because counts were too low. When HLA alleles, especially DR and DQ, strongly co-occurred, attributing TCR associations to individual alleles was difficult. A later analysis associated 16,951 TCR beta sequences with specific HLA alleles at a false discovery rate of 0.05. Immune exposure information for the cohort was limited to CMV serostatus. A few of the identified cytomegalovirus-associated TCR beta chains were confirmed in vitro to be specific for cytomegalovirus antigens. The sequencing pipeline was judged likely to have produced a cluster of highly shared sequence variants as a technical artifact. The study listed approximately 150 TCR beta chains as associated with cytomegalovirus. Most TCR sequences were observed very rarely across donors, whereas some public TCRs were present in many individuals. Because the 87-base-pair reads could not distinguish some IMGT-functional V segments, including TRBV6-2 and TRBV6-3, those segments were excluded. A further reported finding was that TCR beta sequences accurately predicted the HLA-A and HLA-B alleles for most subjects in the first cohort. In a later analysis, HLA-associated TCR beta chains showed more clonal expansion and lower generation probabilities than non-associated chains that were equally common. A later genetic analysis reported fewer N-insertions in productive TCRs among donors in an Asian-associated ancestry cluster than the roughly 720-donor mean. An association between a missense DCLRE1C variant and V-gene and J-gene trimming of TCR beta chains was found in a later genetic analysis and replicated in an independent cohort. According to a later analysis, TCR association rates differed among HLA loci, with DRB1 alleles showing the most associated TCRs and HLA-C alleles showing the fewest. Linkage disequilibrium might explain the correlated functional status among segregating V segments, but an unknown experimental factor could not be excluded. Roughly uniform sequencing depth across donors was assumed in presence/absence analyses, although this assumption may not hold. Because HLA typing was unavailable for some donors at each locus, only the typed subset was used in association tests. The authors suggested that the approach could potentially be extended to other disease states and immunological phenotypes. According to a later analysis, most CMV-associated TCR beta chains appeared to be HLA-restricted, and the HLA associations seemed to be driven largely by CMV exposure. In an earlier analysis of several hundred of the donors, most TCR beta V segments were observed in productive rearrangements about 90% or about 30% of the time, broadly matching IMGT annotations. The classifier was reported to diagnose cytomegalovirus status with high specificity and sensitivity in both the original cohort and the validation cohort.

The TCR originated in a man in his forties or fifties in good health and CMV-seronegative. The V and J segments used are TRBV15 and TRBJ2-6, with the D gene too uncertain to name. The sequencing sample was made of PBMCs. The CDR3 reads CATSSGSFYSGANVLTF. The DNA sequence reads TGTGCCACCAGCAGTGGTAGCTTCTACTCTGGGGCCAACGTCCTGACTTTC.